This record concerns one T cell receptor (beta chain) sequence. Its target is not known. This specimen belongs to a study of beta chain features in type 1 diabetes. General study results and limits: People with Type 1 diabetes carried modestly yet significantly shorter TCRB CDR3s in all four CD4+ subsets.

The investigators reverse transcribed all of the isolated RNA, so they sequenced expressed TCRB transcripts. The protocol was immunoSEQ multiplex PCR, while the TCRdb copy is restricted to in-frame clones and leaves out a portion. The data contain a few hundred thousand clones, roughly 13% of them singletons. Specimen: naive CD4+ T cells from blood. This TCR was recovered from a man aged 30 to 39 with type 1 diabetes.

CDR3 loop: CASTRQSLAQNTGELFF. The CDR3 DNA reads as TGTGCCAGCACTCGCCAGAGTCTAGCGCAGAACACCGGGGAGCTGTTTTTT. The chain couples TRBV7-9 to TRBJ2-2, with a possible D match to TRBD2 (6 bases). Trimming removed 7 bases from V and 1 base from J, with 19 bases in between. The CDR3 runs to 17 residues. From germline, CDR1 is SEHNR and CDR2 FQNEAQ (reference sequence).